This T cell receptor (beta chain) was identified during a study of CD8 T cells in ankylosing spondylitis. Each CDR3 protein is one row after TCRdb ran MiXCR on the 5' RACE reads. The sample lists fewer than 250,000 distinct CDR3 sequences, approximately 10% seen once, with approximately 2.5% in the top ten. Ten or more counts support this clonotype. What it recognizes is unknown. V trimming: 7 bases; J trimming: 1 base; junction bases outside the gene matches: 6. There are 14 residues in the CDR3. CDR1 is MNHNS and CDR2 is SASEGT in the germline V gene. Study observations and caveats: The authors found the disease-linked clones to be CD8+ and relatively rare in peripheral blood.

The specimen was blood, either unsorted or a sorted T cell fraction (not recorded which). This sequence joins TRBV6-1 and TRBJ2-7; TRBD1 agrees at 8 bases. This TCR was recovered from a male donor with ankylosing spondylitis or in good health (not recorded which). In nucleotides, the CDR3 is TGTGCCAGCAACCGCGGGACAGGTTCCTACGAGCAGTACTTC. Protein sequence: CASNRGTGSYEQYF.